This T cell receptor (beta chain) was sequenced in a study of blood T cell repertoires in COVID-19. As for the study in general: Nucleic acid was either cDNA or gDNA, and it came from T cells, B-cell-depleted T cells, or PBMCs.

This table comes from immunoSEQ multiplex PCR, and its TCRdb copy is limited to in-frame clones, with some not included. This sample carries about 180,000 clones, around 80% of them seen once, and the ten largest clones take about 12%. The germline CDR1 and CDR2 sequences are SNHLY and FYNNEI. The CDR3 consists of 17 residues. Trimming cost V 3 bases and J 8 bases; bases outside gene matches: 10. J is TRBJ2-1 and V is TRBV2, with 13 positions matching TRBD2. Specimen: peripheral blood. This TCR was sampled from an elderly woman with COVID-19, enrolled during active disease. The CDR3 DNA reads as TGTGCCAGCAGTGATCGGGTACTAGCGGGAGGGCAGGATGAGCAGTTCTTC. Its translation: CASSDRVLAGGQDEQFF.